Included here is one T cell receptor beta chain sequence, with context. Its specificity is unknown. The entry originates in a study of cytomegalovirus exposure and HLA in healthy donors. Study context: A preliminary data release comprised tens of millions of unique TCRs obtained from HLA-typed donors. General study results and limits: Most of the TCR beta V segments (in an earlier analysis) were productive either about 87% or about 30% of the time. TCR association rates varied by HLA locus in a later analysis, with DRB1 highest and HLA-C lowest. Only CMV serostatus was available as immune exposure information.

The CDR3 is made up of 15 amino acids. In germline, CDR1 is MNHEY, CDR2 SMNVEV (reference sequence). Trimming at V came to 3 bases and at J to 4 bases, leaving 4 bases not matched to a gene. This PCR relied on a set of 60 Vbeta primers and 13 Jbeta primers. Repertoires were generated with immunoSEQ multiplex PCR, while TCRdb's copy carries only in-frame clones and drops some. The table shows fewer than 200,000 clones, with roughly 80% occurring only once. The material sequenced was PBMCs. The rearrangement joins TRBV27 to TRBJ2-3; 10 bases line up with TRBD1. The receptor comes from a woman aged 18-29 years in good health and CMV-seronegative. CDR3 sequence reads: CASSLGQGSADTQYF. DNA of the CDR3: TGTGCCAGCAGTTTGGGACAGGGGAGTGCAGATACGCAGTATTTT.